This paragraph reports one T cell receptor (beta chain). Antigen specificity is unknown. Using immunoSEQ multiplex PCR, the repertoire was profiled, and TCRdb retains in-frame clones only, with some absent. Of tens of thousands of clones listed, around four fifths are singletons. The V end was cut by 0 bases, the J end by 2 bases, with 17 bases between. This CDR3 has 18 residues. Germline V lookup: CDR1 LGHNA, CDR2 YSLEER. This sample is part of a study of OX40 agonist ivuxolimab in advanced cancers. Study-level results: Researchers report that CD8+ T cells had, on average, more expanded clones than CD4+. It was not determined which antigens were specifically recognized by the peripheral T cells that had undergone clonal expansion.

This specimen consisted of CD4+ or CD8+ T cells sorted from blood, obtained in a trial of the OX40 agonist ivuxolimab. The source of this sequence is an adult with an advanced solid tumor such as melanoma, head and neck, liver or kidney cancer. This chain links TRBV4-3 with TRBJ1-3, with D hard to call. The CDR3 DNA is TGCGCCAGCAGCCAAGATTTTATTGGTAATCGGGCTGGAAACACCATATATTTT. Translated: CASSQDFIGNRAGNTIYF.